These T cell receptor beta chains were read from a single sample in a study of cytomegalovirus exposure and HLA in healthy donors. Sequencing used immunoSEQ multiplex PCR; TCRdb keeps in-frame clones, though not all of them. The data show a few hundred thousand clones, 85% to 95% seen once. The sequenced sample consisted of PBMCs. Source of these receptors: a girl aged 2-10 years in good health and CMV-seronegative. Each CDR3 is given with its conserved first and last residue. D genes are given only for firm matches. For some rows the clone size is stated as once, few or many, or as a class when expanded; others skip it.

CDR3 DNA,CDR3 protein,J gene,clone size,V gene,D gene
TGTGCCAGCGGAGGCGGGGGAACCTATGGCTACACCTTC,CASGGGGTYGYTF,TRBJ1-2,.,TRBV27,.
TGTGCCAGCAGCGGGGGGACAGGGATGGGGGAGCAGTTCTTC,CASSGGTGMGEQFF,TRBJ2-1,.,TRBV9,TRBD1
TGTGCCAGCAGCGAATATCTAGACGAGCAGTACTTC,CASSEYLDEQYF,TRBJ2-7,.,TRBV7-9,.
TGTGCCTGGAGTGGTCCTTGGGGGACAGGGACCAACGAGCAGTACTTC,CAWSGPWGTGTNEQYF,TRBJ2-7,.,TRBV30,TRBD1
TGTGCCAGCAGGACAGGGGGAGAGACCCAGTACTTC,CASRTGGETQYF,TRBJ2-5,.,TRBV2,TRBD1
TGTGCCAGTAGTATCCTGCGGGCGGGTGATCAGCCCCAGCATTTT,CASSILRAGDQPQHF,TRBJ1-5,.,TRBV19,.
TGTGCCAGCAGTCAACAGGACAGGACAACAGATACGCAGTATTTT,CASSQQDRTTDTQYF,TRBJ2-3,.,TRBV4-2,TRBD1
TGTGCCAGCAGTTTGGCAACAGGGGATGGCTACACCTTC,CASSLATGDGYTF,TRBJ1-2,.,TRBV27,TRBD1
TGCGCCAGCAGCTTGGGGGACAGGGACCAAGAGACCCAGTACTTC,CASSLGDRDQETQYF,TRBJ2-5,.,TRBV5-1,TRBD1
TGTGCCAGCAGCCCCCACCTAGCGGGGAGGTGGGAGACCCAGTACTTC,CASSPHLAGRWETQYF,TRBJ2-5,.,TRBV7-8,TRBD2
TGTGCCAGCAGCTTATGGCAGGCTTTTACAGATACGCAGTATTTT,CASSLWQAFTDTQYF,TRBJ2-3,.,TRBV7-2,.
TGTGCCAGCGGGTGGCCCAGGGGGTCTACCTTCTCTGGAAACACCATATATTTT,CASGWPRGSTFSGNTIYF,TRBJ1-3,.,TRBV4-2,TRBD1
TGTGCCAGCAGTGATCCCGGGACAGCATACAATGAGCAGTTCTTC,CASSDPGTAYNEQFF,TRBJ2-1,once,TRBV25-1,TRBD1
TGTGCCAGCTCACCAGGGGCAACCGGGGAGCTGTTTTTT,CASSPGATGELFF,TRBJ2-2,.,TRBV18,.